This T cell receptor (beta chain) was sequenced in a study of CD4 and CD8 cells across lung adenocarcinoma regions. Trimming removed 2 bases from V and 2 bases from J, with 7 bases in between. Germline CDR1 is MNHEY and CDR2 is SVGEGT. The CDR3 length is 14 residues. TCRdb ran MiXCR on the PCR reads and lists one entry per CDR3 protein. The repertoire includes nearly 7,000 distinct CDR3 sequences, around half of them detected once, and over 40% sits in the top ten. Donors had localized lung adenocarcinoma, a non-small cell lung cancer. This clonotype was obtained from a male donor with lung adenocarcinoma. The CD4 and CD8 labels of this study may be unreliable. The chain couples TRBV6-2 or TRBV6-3 to TRBJ2-1; D uncertain. The specimen sequenced was CD8+ T cells from the center of a lung tumor. The CDR3 here is CASSYEGTYNEQFF. CDR3 nucleotide sequence: TGTGCCAGCAGTTACGAAGGGACCTACAATGAGCAGTTCTTC.